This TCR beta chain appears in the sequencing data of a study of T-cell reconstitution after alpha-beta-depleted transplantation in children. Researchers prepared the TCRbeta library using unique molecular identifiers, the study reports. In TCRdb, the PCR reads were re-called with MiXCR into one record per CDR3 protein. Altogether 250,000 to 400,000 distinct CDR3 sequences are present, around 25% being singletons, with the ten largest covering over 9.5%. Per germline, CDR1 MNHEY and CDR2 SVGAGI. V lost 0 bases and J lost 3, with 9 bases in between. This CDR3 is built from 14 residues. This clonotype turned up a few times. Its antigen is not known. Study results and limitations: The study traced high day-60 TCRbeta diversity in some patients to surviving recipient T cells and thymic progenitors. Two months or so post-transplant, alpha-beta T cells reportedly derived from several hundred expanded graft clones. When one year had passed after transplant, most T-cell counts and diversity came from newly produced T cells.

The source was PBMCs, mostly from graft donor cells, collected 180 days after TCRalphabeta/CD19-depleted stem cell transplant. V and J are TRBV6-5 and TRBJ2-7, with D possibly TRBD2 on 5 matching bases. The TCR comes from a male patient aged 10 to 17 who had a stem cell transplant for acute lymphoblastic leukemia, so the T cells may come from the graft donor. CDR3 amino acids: CASSYSGGYYEQYF. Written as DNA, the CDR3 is TGTGCCAGCAGTTACTCCGGAGGATACTACGAGCAGTACTTC.